Shown below are 14 T cell receptor beta chains from a single sample sequenced in a study of cytomegalovirus exposure and HLA in healthy donors. The table came from immunoSEQ multiplex PCR; TCRdb's copy has only in-frame clones and leaves some out. The sample lists 90,000 to 150,000 clones, roughly 90% occurring once. Sequenced input: PBMCs. These TCRs come from a woman under 30 in good health and CMV-seropositive.

In DNA form, the CDR3 reads TGTGCCAGCAGCCATCCGGGATCAAAAGGCAATGAGCAGTTCTTC. Translating it yields CASSHPGSKGNEQFF. The chain has TRBV27 and TRBJ2-1; tentative D call: TRBD2 (5 bases). Germline V gene sequence: CDR1 MNHEY, CDR2 SMNVEV (reference sequence). V was cut by 6 bases and J by 6 bases, with 18 bases left in between. The CDR3 extends over 15 amino acids.

V is TRBV7-2 and J is TRBJ1-2; D not certain. V lost 0 bases and J 6 bases, leaving 8 bases between the germline ends. The CDR3 is made up of 13 amino acids. Germline V gene lookup returns CDR1 SGHTA and CDR2 FQGNSA. CDR3: CASSLADSDGYTF. The DNA for the CDR3 is TGTGCCAGCAGCTTAGCCGATTCGGATGGCTACACCTTC.

This clone turned up a few times. The chain is built from TRBV18 and TRBJ2-7; a possible D gene is TRBD1 (5 bases). The CDR3 totals 16 residues. Germline assignment: CDR1 KGHSH and CDR2 LQKENI. The ends were cut back, 1 base at V and 0 bases at J, with 13 bases in the middle. Written as DNA, the CDR3 is TGTGCCAGCTCACCACGGCGTCAGGGTCACTCCTACGAGCAGTACTTC. Protein product: CASSPRRQGHSYEQYF.

This chain connects TRBV7-3 to TRBJ1-1; D not certain. The germline V and J ends were trimmed by 0 bases and 1 base, with 9 bases remaining between them. CDR3 length equals 15 residues. The germline CDR1 and CDR2 sequences are SGHTA and FQGTGA. The CDR3 bases are TGTGCCAGCAGCTTAACGGGCCTTAAGAACACTGAAGCTTTCTTT. Translating gives CASSLTGLKNTEAFF.

The genes are TRBV19 and TRBJ2-7; maybe TRBD1 (6 bases). Per the germline V gene, CDR1 is LNHDA and CDR2 is SQIVND (reference sequence). The CDR3 spans 13 residues. V was pared by 5 bases and J by 6 bases, with 14 bases between. CDR3 sequence reads: CASSPKQGSEQYF. The CDR3 coding sequence is TGTGCCAGTAGTCCCAAACAGGGCTCCGAGCAGTACTTC.

This chain joins TRBV11-1 and TRBJ2-7; 7 bases match TRBD1. The CDR3 is 13 residues long. Unmatched junction bases numbered 3, after V lost 4 bases and J lost 3 bases. Germline CDR1 and CDR2: SGHAT and FQDESV (reference sequence). CDR3 residues: CASSSDRHYEQYF. The CDR3, as DNA: TGTGCCAGCAGCTCGGACAGGCACTACGAGCAGTACTTC. The full variable domain, with the rest looked up from reference TRBV11-1 and TRBJ2-7, is EAEVAQSPRYKITEKSQAVAFWCDPISGHATLYWYRQILGQGPELLVQFQDESVVDDSQLPKDRFSAERLKGVDSTLKIQPAELGDSAMYLCASSSDRHYEQYFGPGTRLTVT.

This chain joins TRBV6-5 and TRBJ2-2, with TRBD1 identical over 10 bases. Germline CDR1 and CDR2: MNHEY and SVGAGI. CDR3 size: 15 residues. Trimming cost V 5 bases and J 3 bases; bases outside gene matches: 3. The CDR3 is CASSPGQGYTGELFF. DNA for the CDR3: TGTGCCAGCAGTCCGGGACAGGGGTACACCGGGGAGCTGTTTTTT.

V usage is TRBV7-6 and J usage is TRBJ1-3; no clear D gene. V gave up 4 bases and J gave up 1 base, with 11 bases separating them. Germline V gene data show CDR1 as SGHVS and CDR2 as FNYEAQ. This CDR3 has 15 amino acids. CDR3 protein: CASSSQAVSGNTIYF. The CDR3, as DNA: TGTGCCAGCAGCTCACAAGCGGTATCTGGAAACACCATATATTTT. Using reference TRBV7-6 and TRBJ1-3 for the parts outside the CDR3, the full variable domain is GAGVSQSPRYKVTKRGQDVALRCDPISGHVSLYWYRQALGQGPEFLTYFNYEAQQDKSGLPNDRFSAERPEGSISTLTIQRTEQRDSAMYRCASSSQAVSGNTIYFGEGSWLTVV.

This clone has a handful of counts. V and J are TRBV4-1 and TRBJ1-1; no clear D gene. This CDR3 has 14 residues. Germline V lookup: CDR1 MGHRA, CDR2 YSYEKL. The V end was cut by 5 bases, the J end by 0 bases, with 10 bases between. This CDR3 reads CASSEASLNTEAFF. In DNA form, the CDR3 reads TGCGCCAGCAGCGAGGCCAGCTTGAACACTGAAGCTTTCTTT.

The CDR3 nucleotides read TGTGCCAGCAGCTACGGACAGGGGGGTAGCTATGGCTACACCTTC. This translates into CASSYGQGGSYGYTF. The V and J genes are TRBV9 and TRBJ1-2; 10 nucleotides line up with TRBD1. V gave up 4 bases and J gave up 4 bases; unmatched junction bases: 7. Germline assignment: CDR1 SGDLS and CDR2 YYNGEE. The CDR3 loop spans 15 amino acids.

The V call is TRBV25-1, the J call TRBJ2-2, with unresolved D. The germline gives CDR1 MGHDK, CDR2 SYGVNS. V was shortened by 5 bases and J by 6 bases, with 13 bases between the two germline ends. This CDR3 has 14 amino acids. CDR3 loop: CASSSRVPPGELFF. The CDR3 nucleotides are TGTGCCAGCAGTAGTCGGGTCCCCCCCGGGGAGCTGTTTTTT.

On this clone: One junction end disagrees with the germline gene, perhaps due to a read error. The chain uses TRBV25-1 and TRBJ2-5, with 10 bases matching TRBD1. This CDR3 has 13 amino acids. Germline CDR1 MGHDK, CDR2 SYGVNS. CDR3 nucleotide sequence: TGTGCCACCAGTCGGGACAGGGGAGAGACCCAGTACTTC. Its translation: CATSRDRGETQYF.

V and J are TRBV15 and TRBJ2-4, with D possibly matching TRBD2 (6 bases). There are 17 residues in the CDR3. Between the trimmed V and J ends, which lost 1 base and 0 bases, there was a span of 13 bases. The germline V gene encodes CDR1 LNHNV and CDR2 YYDKDF (reference sequence). In DNA, the CDR3 is TGTGCCACCAGCAGAGTGCAGGAGGGGCCAGCCAAAAACATTCAGTACTTC. It codes for CATSRVQEGPAKNIQYF.

The CDR3 DNA reads TGTGCCAGCTCACCTGGGCAGGGGAACACTGAAGCTTTCTTT. Encoded protein: CASSPGQGNTEAFF. The chain recombines TRBV18 with TRBJ1-1; tentatively, D is TRBD1 (5 bases). The CDR3 spans 14 residues. V was shortened by 3 bases and J by 1 base, with 9 bases between the two germline ends. Looked up from germline, CDR1 is KGHSH and CDR2 is LQKENI.